The clone carrying this TCR beta chain has a handful of counts. Its antigen is undetermined. CDR3 size: 15 residues. CDR1 ENHRY and CDR2 SYGVKD come from the germline V gene. V was pared by 6 bases and J by 6 bases, with 9 bases of the junction left unmatched. The sample originates from a study of graft-versus-host responses after intestinal transplantation. Broader study findings: In recipient marrow, GvH clones were found, and some appeared first in ileum or blood.

Assay: immunoSEQ multiplex PCR; the TCRdb copy retains only in-frame clones and omits some. The repertoire consists of approximately 10,000 clones, with about 92% occurring once and the leading ten covering around 5.2%. The starting material was PBMCs, obtained about 70 days after transplant. The rearrangement uses TRBV10-3 and TRBJ2-3; TRBD2 agrees at 10 bases. This clonotype was sampled from a human patient who received an intestinal transplant, so some T cells may come from the graft donor. The CDR3 sequence: CAISPTSGTSDTQYF. CDR3 in DNA: TGTGCCATCAGCCCTACTAGCGGGACATCGGATACGCAGTATTTT.